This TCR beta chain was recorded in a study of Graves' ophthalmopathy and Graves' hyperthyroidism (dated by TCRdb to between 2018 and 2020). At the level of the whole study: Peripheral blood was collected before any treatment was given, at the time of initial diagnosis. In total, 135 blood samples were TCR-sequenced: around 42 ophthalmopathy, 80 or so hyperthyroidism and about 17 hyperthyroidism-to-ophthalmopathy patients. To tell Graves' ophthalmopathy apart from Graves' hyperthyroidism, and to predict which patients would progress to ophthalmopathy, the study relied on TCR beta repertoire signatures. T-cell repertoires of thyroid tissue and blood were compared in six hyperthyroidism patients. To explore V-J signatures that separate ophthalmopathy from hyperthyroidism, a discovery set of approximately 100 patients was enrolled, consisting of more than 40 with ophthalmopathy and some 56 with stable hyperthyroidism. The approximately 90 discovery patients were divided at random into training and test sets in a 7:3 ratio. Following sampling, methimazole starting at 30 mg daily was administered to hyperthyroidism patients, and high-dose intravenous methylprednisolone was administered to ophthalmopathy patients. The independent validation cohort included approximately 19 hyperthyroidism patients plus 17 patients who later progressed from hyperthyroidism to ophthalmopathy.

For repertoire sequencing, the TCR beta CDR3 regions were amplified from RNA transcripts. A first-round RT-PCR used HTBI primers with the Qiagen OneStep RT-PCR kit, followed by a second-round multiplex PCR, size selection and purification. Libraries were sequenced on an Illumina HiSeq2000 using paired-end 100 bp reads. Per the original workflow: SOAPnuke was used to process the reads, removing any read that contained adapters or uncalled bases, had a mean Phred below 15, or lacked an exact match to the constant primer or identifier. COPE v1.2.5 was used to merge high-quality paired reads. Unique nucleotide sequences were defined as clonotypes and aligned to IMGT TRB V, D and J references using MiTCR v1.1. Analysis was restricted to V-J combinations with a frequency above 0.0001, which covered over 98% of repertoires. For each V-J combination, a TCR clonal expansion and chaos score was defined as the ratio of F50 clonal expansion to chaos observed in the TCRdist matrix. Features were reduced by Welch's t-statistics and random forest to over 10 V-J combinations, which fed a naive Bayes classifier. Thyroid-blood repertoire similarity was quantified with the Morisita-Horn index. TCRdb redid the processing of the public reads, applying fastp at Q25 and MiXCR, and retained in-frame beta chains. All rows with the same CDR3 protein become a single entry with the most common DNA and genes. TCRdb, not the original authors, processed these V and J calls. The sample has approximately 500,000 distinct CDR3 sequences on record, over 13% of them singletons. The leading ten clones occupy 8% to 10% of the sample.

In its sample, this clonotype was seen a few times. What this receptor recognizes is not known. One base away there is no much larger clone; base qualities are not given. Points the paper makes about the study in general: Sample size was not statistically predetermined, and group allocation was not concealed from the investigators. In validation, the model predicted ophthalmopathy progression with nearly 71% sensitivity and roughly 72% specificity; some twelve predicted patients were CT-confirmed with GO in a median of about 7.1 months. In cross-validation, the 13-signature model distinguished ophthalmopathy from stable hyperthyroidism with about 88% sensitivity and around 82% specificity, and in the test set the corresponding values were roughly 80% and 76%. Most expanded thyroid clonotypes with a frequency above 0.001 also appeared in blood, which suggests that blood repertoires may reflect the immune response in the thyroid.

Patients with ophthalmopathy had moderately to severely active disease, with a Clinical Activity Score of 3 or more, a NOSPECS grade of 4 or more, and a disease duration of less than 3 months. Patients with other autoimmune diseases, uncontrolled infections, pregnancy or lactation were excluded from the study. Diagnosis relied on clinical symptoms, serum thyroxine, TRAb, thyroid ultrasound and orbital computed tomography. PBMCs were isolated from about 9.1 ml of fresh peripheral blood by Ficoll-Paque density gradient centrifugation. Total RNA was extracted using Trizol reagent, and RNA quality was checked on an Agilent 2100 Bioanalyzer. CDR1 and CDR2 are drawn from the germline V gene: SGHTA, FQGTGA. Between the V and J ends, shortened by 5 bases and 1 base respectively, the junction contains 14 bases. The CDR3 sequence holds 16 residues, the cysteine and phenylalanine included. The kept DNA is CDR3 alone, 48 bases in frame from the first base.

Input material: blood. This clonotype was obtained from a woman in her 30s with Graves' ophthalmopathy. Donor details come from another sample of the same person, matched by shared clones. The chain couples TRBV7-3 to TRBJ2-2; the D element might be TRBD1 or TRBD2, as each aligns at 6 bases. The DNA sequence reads TGTGCCAGCAGCCGCGAAGGGGGGTGGAACACCGGGGAGCTGTTTTTT. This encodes CASSREGGWNTGELFF.